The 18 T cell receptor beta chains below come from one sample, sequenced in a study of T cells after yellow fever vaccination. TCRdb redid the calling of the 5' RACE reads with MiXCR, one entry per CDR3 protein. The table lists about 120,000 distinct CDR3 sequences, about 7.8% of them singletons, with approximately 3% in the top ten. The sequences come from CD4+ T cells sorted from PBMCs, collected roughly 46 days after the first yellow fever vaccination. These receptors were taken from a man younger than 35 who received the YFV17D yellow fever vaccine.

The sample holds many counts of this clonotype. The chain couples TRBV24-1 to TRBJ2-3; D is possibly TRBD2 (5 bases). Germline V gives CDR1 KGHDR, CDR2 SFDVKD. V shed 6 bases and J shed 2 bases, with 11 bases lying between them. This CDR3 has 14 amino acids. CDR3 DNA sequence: TGTGCCACCAGTTTCTCGGGGAACACAGATACGCAGTATTTT. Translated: CATSFSGNTDTQYF.

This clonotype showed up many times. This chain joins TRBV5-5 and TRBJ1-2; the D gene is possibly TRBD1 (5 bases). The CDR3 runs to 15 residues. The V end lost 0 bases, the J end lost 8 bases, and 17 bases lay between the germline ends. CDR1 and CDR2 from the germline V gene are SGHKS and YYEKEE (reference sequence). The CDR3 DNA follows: TGTGCCAGCAGCTTGGAGGACACGGCTAGGGAAGGCTACACCTTC. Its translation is CASSLEDTAREGYTF.

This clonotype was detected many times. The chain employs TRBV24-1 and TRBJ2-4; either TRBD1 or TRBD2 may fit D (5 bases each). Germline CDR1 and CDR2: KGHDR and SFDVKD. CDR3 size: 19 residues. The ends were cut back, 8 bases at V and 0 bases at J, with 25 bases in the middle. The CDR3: CATIFLQTPGPLAKNIQYF. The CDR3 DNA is TGTGCCACCATCTTCCTCCAAACCCCGGGACCACTAGCCAAAAACATTCAGTACTTC.

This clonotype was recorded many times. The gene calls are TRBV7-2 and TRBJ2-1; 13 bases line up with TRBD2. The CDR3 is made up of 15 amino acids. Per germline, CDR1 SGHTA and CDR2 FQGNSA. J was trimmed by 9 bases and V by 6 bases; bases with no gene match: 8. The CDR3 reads CASSETSGGAREQFF. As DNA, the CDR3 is TGTGCCAGCAGTGAAACTAGCGGGGGGGCTCGTGAGCAGTTCTTC.

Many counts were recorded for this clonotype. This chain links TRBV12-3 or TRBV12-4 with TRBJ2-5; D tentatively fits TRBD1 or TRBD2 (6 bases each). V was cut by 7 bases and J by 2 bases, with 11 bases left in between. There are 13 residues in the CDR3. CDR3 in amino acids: CASNRGPQETQYF. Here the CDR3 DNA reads TGTGCCAGCAATCGGGGGCCGCAAGAGACCCAGTACTTC.

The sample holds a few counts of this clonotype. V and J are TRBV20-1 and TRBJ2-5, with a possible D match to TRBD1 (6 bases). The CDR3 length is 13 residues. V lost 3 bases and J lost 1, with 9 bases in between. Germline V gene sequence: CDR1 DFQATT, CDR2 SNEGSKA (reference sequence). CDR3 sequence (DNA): TGCAGTGCTAGGTTACAGGGCCAAGAGACCCAGTACTTC. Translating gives CSARLQGQETQYF.

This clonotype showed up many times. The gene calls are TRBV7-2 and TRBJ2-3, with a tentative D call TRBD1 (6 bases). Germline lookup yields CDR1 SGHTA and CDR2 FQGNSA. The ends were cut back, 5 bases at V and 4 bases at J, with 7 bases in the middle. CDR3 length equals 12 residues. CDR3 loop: CASSEGADTQYF. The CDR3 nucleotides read TGTGCCAGCAGCGAGGGGGCAGATACGCAGTATTTT.

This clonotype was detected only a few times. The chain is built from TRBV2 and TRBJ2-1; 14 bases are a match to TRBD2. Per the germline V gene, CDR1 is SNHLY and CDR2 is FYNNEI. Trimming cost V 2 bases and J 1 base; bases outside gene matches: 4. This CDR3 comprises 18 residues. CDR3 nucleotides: TGTGCCAGCAGTGAAACGAGACTAGCGGGGGGGTCCTACAATGAGCAGTTCTTC. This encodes CASSETRLAGGSYNEQFF.

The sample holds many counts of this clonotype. The CDR3 is CASSQHRDTNEKLFF. The CDR3, as DNA: TGTGCCAGCAGCCAACACCGGGACACTAATGAAAAACTGTTTTTT. This sequence joins TRBV14 and TRBJ1-4; TRBD1 might be the D (5 bases). The V gene's germline CDR1 is SGHDN and CDR2 FVKESK. V was trimmed by 2 bases and J by 2 bases, leaving 9 bases between them. There are 15 residues in the CDR3. Full variable domain (missing parts from reference TRBV14 and TRBJ1-4): EAGVTQFPSHSVIEKGQTVTLRCDPISGHDNLYWYRRVMGKEIKFLLHFVKESKQDESGMPNNRFLAERTGGTYSTLKVQPAELEDSGVYFCASSQHRDTNEKLFFGSGTQLSVL.

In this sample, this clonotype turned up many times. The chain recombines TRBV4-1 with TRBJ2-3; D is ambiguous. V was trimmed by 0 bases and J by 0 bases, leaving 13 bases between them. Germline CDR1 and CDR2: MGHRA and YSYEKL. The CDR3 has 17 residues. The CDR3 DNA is TGCGCCAGCAGCCAAGAGGGGATACGACTTAGCACAGATACGCAGTATTTT. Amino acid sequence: CASSQEGIRLSTDTQYF.

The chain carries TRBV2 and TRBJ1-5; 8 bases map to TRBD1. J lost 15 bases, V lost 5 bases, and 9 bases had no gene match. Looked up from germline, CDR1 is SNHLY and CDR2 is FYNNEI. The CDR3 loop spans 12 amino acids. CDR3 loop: CASSPGQGVLHF. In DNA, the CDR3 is TGTGCCAGCAGTCCAGGACAGGGCGTTCTGCATTTT.

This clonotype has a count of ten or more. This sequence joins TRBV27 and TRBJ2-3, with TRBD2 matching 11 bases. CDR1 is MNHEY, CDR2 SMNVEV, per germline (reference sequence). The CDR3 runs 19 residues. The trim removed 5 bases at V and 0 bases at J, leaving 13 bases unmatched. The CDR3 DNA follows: TGTGCCAGCAGTAGAAAGGGCCTCGGGACTAGCGGCAGCACAGATACGCAGTATTTT. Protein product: CASSRKGLGTSGSTDTQYF.

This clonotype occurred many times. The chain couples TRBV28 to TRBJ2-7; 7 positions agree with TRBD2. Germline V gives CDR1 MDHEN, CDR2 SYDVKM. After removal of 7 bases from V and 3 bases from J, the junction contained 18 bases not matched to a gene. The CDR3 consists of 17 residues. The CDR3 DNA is TGTGCCAGCAACGCCGGGGGGTGGGCACCGCCATTCTACGAGCAGTACGTC. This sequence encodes CASNAGGWAPPFYEQYV.

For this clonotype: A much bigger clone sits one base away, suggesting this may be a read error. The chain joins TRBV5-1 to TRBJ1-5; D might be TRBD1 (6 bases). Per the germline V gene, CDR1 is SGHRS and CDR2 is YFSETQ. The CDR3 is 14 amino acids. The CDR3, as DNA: TGCGCCAGCAGCTTAACAGGGTTCGACCAGCCCGAGCATTTT. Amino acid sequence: CASSLTGFDQPEHF.

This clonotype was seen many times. CDR3 nucleotides: TGTGCCAGCAGCTTCGAGACTAGCCAAAGCACAGATACGCAGTATTTT. Protein sequence: CASSFETSQSTDTQYF. This chain connects TRBV4-2 to TRBJ2-3; TRBD2 matches at 7 bases. After removal of 5 bases from V and 0 bases from J, the junction contained 8 bases not matched to a gene. This CDR3 contains 16 residues. Looked up from germline, CDR1 is LGHNA and CDR2 is YNFKEQ.

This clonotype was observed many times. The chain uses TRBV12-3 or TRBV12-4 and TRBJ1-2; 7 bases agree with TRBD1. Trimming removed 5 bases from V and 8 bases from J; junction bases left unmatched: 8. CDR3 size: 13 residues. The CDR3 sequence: CASSIDRVQGYTF. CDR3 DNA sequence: TGTGCCAGCAGTATTGACAGGGTTCAGGGCTACACCTTC.

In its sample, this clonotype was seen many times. The CDR3 loop is CASSPGKDQPQHF. The CDR3 DNA reads TGTGCCAGCTCCCCAGGGAAAGATCAGCCCCAGCATTTT. The chain recombines TRBV18 with TRBJ1-5; tentative D call: TRBD1 (5 bases). V was pared by 6 bases and J by 5 bases, with 11 bases between. CDR3 length: 13 residues. In germline, CDR1 is KGHSH, CDR2 LQKENI.

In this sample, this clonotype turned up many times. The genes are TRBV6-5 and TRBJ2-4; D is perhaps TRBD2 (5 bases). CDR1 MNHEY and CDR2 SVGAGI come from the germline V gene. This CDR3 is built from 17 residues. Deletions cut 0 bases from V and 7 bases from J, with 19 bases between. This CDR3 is CASSYSRRLGRGNIQYF. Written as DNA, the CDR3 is TGTGCCAGCAGTTACTCGAGGCGTCTGGGGAGAGGGAACATTCAGTACTTC.